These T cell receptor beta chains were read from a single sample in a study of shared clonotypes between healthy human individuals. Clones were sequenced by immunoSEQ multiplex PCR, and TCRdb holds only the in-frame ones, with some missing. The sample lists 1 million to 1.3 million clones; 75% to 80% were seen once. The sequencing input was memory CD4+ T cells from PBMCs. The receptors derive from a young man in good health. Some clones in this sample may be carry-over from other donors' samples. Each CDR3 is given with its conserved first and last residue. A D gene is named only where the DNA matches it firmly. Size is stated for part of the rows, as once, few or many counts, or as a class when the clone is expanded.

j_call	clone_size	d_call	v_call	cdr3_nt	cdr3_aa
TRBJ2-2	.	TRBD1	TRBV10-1	TGCGCCAGCAGAGCGGACAGGGCCGGGGAGCTGTTTTTT	CASRADRAGELFF
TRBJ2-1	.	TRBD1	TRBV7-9	TGTGCCAGCAGCCCCTGGCGGACAGGGGTCAATGAGCAGTTCTTC	CASSPWRTGVNEQFF
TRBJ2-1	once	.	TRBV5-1	TGCGCCAGCGGAATTAGCTCCTACAATGAGCAGTTCTTC	CASGISSYNEQFF
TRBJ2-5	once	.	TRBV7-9	TGTGCCAGCAGCTCCCTAAGGGAGACCCAGTACTTC	CASSSLRETQYF
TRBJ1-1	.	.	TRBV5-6	TGTGCCAGCAGCTTATTAGTTTCAGGGGCACTGAACACTGAAGCTTTCTTT	CASSLLVSGALNTEAFF
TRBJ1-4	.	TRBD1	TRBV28	TGTGCCAGCAGTCCAGAGACAGGGATGCGAGAAAAACTGTTTTTT	CASSPETGMREKLFF
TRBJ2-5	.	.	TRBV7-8	TGTGCCAGCAGCCGCCGGCTCGACGAGACCCAGTACTTC	CASSRRLDETQYF
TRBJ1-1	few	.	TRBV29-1	TGCAGCGTTCTCCCGAACACTGAAGCTTTCTTT	CSVLPNTEAFF
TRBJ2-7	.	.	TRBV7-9	TGTGCCAGCAGCTTTGTACTCAGCGAGCAGTACTTC	CASSFVLSEQYF
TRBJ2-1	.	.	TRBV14	TGTGCCAGCAGCCAAGAAGAGTACCGTTGGCGGGGTAATGAGCAGTTCTTC	CASSQEEYRWRGNEQFF
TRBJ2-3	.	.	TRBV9	TGTGCCAGCAGCAACCGACCTGCGGGTCTAGATACGCAGTATTTT	CASSNRPAGLDTQYF
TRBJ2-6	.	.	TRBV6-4	TGTGCCAGCAGAAAGCACTTCTCTGGGGCCAACGTCCTGACTTTC	CASRKHFSGANVLTF
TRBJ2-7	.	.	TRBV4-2	TGTGCCAGCAGCCAATCCGGGAGCTCCTACGAGCAGTACTTC	CASSQSGSSYEQYF
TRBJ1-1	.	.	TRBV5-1	TGCGCCAGCAGCTTGATTGCAGGGTCGGGCACTGAAGCTTTCTTT	CASSLIAGSGTEAFF
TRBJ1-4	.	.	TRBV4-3	TGCGCCAGCAGCCAGATTTACCAGGGGCTAAATCTCCCTAATGAAAAACTGTTTTTT	CASSQIYQGLNLPNEKLFF
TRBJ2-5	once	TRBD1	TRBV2	TGTGCCAGCAGGGAACAGACAGGGCGGCAAGAGACCCAGTACTTC	CASREQTGRQETQYF
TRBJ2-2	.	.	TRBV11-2	TGTGCCAGCAGCCGGGCCGTTAACACCGGGGAGCTGTTTTTT	CASSRAVNTGELFF
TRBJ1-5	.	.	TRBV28	TGTGCCAGCAGTTTGGGTAGGATCGGGGATAGCAATCAGCCCCAGCATTTT	CASSLGRIGDSNQPQHF
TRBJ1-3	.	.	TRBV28	TGTGCCAGCAGTTTATCGGCGGGGATTTCTGGAAACACCATATATTTT	CASSLSAGISGNTIYF
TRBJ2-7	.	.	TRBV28	TGTGCCAGCAGTTTTGAAACTAACTCCTACGAGCAGTACTTC	CASSFETNSYEQYF
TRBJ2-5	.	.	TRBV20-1	TGCAGTGGTAAAGCGCGAGAGACCCAGTACTTC	CSGKARETQYF
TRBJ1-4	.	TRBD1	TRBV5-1	TGCGCCAGCAGCCCCGGGACAGGGAGGCGAGCTAATGAAAAACTGTTTTTT	CASSPGTGRRANEKLFF
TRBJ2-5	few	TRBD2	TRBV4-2	TGTGCCAGCAGCCCGCGACTAGCGGGAGGGATGGAAGAGACCCAGTACTTC	CASSPRLAGGMEETQYF
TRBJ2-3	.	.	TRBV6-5	TGTGCCAGCCGTACAGATACCACAGATACGCAGTATTTT	CASRTDTTDTQYF
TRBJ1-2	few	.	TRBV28	TGTGCCACTTCCTGGACAGCTAACTATGGCTACACCTTC	CATSWTANYGYTF
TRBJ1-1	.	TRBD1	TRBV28	TGTGCTACCGGACAGGGAACCCCGGGTGGGAGTGAAGCTTTCTTT	CATGQGTPGGSEAFF
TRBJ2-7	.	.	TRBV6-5	TGTGCCAGCAGTAGGGATGGCACCTACGAGCAGTACTTC	CASSRDGTYEQYF
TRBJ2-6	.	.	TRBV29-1	TGCAGCGTTCCGTCCTCTGGGGCCAACGTCCTGACTTTC	CSVPSSGANVLTF
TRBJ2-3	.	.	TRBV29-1	TGCAGCGTTGACAGCACAGATACGCAGTATTTT	CSVDSTDTQYF
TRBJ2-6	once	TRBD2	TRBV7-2	TGTGCCAGCAGCCAAACGGGGGGACCAAGCTCTGGGGCCAACGTCCTGACTTTC	CASSQTGGPSSGANVLTF
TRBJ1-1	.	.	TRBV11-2	TGTGCCAGCAGCTCTACCGGGACGCAGAACACTGAAGCTTTCTTT	CASSSTGTQNTEAFF
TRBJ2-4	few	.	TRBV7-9	TGTGCCAGCAGCTTAACTGCGGCTGCGGGAAACATTCAGTACTTC	CASSLTAAAGNIQYF
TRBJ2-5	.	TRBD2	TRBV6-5	TGTGCCAGCAGCCGACTAGCGGGACGGGAAGAGACCCAGTACTTC	CASSRLAGREETQYF
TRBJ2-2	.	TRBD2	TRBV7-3	TGTGCCAGCAGGGGGACTAGCGGGAGTAATGAGAACACCGGGGAGCTGTTTTTT	CASRGTSGSNENTGELFF
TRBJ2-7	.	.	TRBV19	TGTGCCAGTAGTGTCCAGGGTACGGTTGGAGGTGAGCAGTACTTC	CASSVQGTVGGEQYF
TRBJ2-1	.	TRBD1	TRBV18	TGTGCCAGCTCACCTTGGAAGGGACAGGGGCCTGAGCAGTTCTTC	CASSPWKGQGPEQFF
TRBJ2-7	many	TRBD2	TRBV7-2	TGTGCCAGCACCCCGACTAGCGGGGGCTCCTACGAGCAGTACTTC	CASTPTSGGSYEQYF
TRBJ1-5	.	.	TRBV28	TGTGCCAGCAACTCATATAGCAATCAGCCCCAGCATTTT	CASNSYSNQPQHF
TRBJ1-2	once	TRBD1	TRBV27	TGTGCCAGCGCCGACTCCGACAGGGGCGGCTATGGCTACACCTTC	CASADSDRGGYGYTF
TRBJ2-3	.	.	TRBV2	TGTGCCAGCAGGCCAGCGGAACTCTCCACAGATACGCAGTATTTT	CASRPAELSTDTQYF
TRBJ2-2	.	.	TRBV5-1	TGCGCCAGCAGCAACCTACTGAACACCGGGGAGCTGTTTTTT	CASSNLLNTGELFF
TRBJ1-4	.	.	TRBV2	TGTGCCAGCATGGGGCAGGGAAGGGAAAAACTGTTTTTT	CASMGQGREKLFF
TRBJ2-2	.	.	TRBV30	TGTGCCTGGAGGCTAGTTGGCACCGGGGAGCTGTTTTTT	CAWRLVGTGELFF
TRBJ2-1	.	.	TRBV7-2	TGTGCCAGCACCAGGGGTGCAGGGGCGCGCCAGGAGCAGTTCTTC	CASTRGAGARQEQFF
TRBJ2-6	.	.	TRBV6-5	TGTGCCAGCAGTTACGCCTACTCTGGGGCCAACGTCCTGACTTTC	CASSYAYSGANVLTF
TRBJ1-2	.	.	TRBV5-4	TGTGCCAGCAGCTTGGCCCCAAGCTTGGAGGATGGCTACACCTTC	CASSLAPSLEDGYTF
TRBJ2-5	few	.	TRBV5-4	TGTGCCAGCAGTTGGGACCCCCAAGAGACCCAGTACTTC	CASSWDPQETQYF
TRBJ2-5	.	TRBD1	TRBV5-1	TGCGCCAGCAGCTTGGGGGGACAGGGCCTGAGTGAGACCCAGTACTTC	CASSLGGQGLSETQYF
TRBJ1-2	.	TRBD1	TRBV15	TGTGCCACCAGCAGAGATCCGAGACAGGGGGCAATGGTGGTTGGCTACACCTTC	CATSRDPRQGAMVVGYTF
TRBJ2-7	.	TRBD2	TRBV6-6	TGTGCCAGCAGACAGGGGACTAGCGGAAACTCCTACGAGCAGTACTTC	CASRQGTSGNSYEQYF
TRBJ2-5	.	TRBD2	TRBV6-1	TGTGCCAGCAGTGAAGTCCGACCGGGACTAGCGACCAAAGAGACCCAGTACTTC	CASSEVRPGLATKETQYF
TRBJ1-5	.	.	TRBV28	TGTGCCAGCAGTTTCCGCCATAGCACAGGGTCCCGGCCCCAGCATTTT	CASSFRHSTGSRPQHF
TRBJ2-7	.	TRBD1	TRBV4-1	TGCGCCAGCAGCCAAGCCGGGACAGGGCCCTACGAGCAGTACTTC	CASSQAGTGPYEQYF
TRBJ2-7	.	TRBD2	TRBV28	TGTGCCAGCATGGGGGGACTAGCGGGCTCCTACGAGCAGTACTTC	CASMGGLAGSYEQYF
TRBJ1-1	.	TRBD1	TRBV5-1	TGCGCCAGCAGCTGGGGGACAGGGGCCCTTAACACTGAAGCTTTCTTT	CASSWGTGALNTEAFF